Shown below are 8 T cell receptor beta chains from a single sample sequenced in a study of PD-1 blockade in mismatch repair-deficient tumors (dated by TCRdb to the late 2010s). Receptors were amplified or captured by the immunoSEQ multiplex PCR assay. Held by TCRdb, this immuneACCESS table contains in-frame sequences only and omits some clones. Under half of the omission traces to an unresolved V gene where checked; the cause of the rest is unknown. This sample has some 100,000 clones in its table, and 70% to 85% of those were observed once. The ten largest clones take up roughly 6.3% of the sample. Sequenced here: peripheral blood, sampled roughly 35 weeks after starting pembrolizumab. These receptor sequences come from an adult with mismatch repair-deficient cancer.

The rearrangement uses TRBV7-9 and TRBJ2-7; the match to TRBD1 covers 11 bases. CDR3 size: 15 residues. V lost 5 bases, J lost 3 bases, and 6 bases stayed unmatched. Germline V CDR1 and CDR2: SEHNR, FQNEAQ (reference sequence). CDR3 protein: CASSHPGQGVYEQYF. The CDR3 DNA follows: TGTGCCAGCAGCCACCCGGGACAGGGGGTCTACGAGCAGTACTTC.

This clone turned up a few times. The chain combines TRBV6-1 with TRBJ1-3; D gene unclear. In germline, CDR1 is MNHNS, CDR2 SASEGT. The CDR3 consists of 16 residues. V lost 1 base and J 0 bases, leaving 10 bases between the germline ends. The chain's CDR3 is CASSEGRQSSGNTIYF. As DNA, the CDR3 is TGTGCCAGCAGTGAAGGGAGGCAGAGCTCTGGAAACACCATATATTTT.

The chain recombines TRBV2 with TRBJ1-1; unclear D gene. Germline lookup yields CDR1 SNHLY and CDR2 FYNNEI. The V end was cut by 4 bases, the J end by 1 base, with 7 bases between. There are 13 residues in the CDR3. This chain's CDR3 is CASSALENTEAFF. DNA for the CDR3: TGTGCCAGCAGTGCCCTAGAGAACACTGAAGCTTTCTTT.

A few counts support this clone. The rearrangement links TRBV11-3 to TRBJ1-1, with D unresolved. The V end lost 6 bases, the J end lost 1 base, and 6 bases lay between the germline ends. Per the germline V gene, CDR1 is SGHNT and CDR2 is YENEEA. This CDR3 has 12 residues. CDR3 sequence reads: CASRAGNTEAFF. CDR3 DNA sequence: TGTGCCAGCAGGGCAGGGAACACTGAAGCTTTCTTT.

The genes are TRBV11-2 and TRBJ2-3, with D perhaps given as TRBD1 or TRBD2 (7 bases each). CDR1 and CDR2 (germline): SGHAT, FQNNGV. The CDR3 sequence is 17 residues long. Trimming stripped 0 bases from V and 2 bases from J, with 15 bases between. CDR3 sequence (DNA): TGTGCCAGCAGCTTAGATGTCTCAGGGGGGGCCACAGATACGCAGTATTTT. Protein: CASSLDVSGGATDTQYF. Filled out from reference TRBV11-2 and TRBJ2-3, the complete variable domain reads EAGVAQSPRYKIIEKRQSVAFWCNPISGHATLYWYQQILGQGPKLLIQFQNNGVVDDSQLPKDRFSAERLKGVDSTLKIQPAKLEDSAVYLCASSLDVSGGATDTQYFGPGTRLTVL.

The chain joins TRBV7-2 to TRBJ2-4; 11 positions agree with TRBD2. CDR3 length: 16 residues. Germline CDR1 reads SGHTA; CDR2 reads FQGNSA. J was trimmed by 3 bases and V by 1 base; bases with no gene match: 2. CDR3: CASSLELAGVKNIQYF. The CDR3 bases are TGTGCCAGCAGCTTAGAACTAGCGGGGGTCAAAAACATTCAGTACTTC.

V gene TRBV19 combines with J gene TRBJ1-4; 7 nucleotides align to TRBD1. Germline CDR1 and CDR2: LNHDA and SQIVND (reference sequence). The CDR3 sequence is 14 residues long. V shed 7 bases and J 7 bases; nucleotides not matched to a gene: 9. CDR3 amino acids: CASTQGGYSEKLFF. CDR3 coding DNA: TGTGCCAGTACCCAGGGGGGGTACAGTGAAAAACTGTTTTTT. The full variable domain, rest sourced from reference TRBV19 and TRBJ1-4, is DGGITQSPKYLFRKEGQNVTLSCEQNLNHDAMYWYRQDPGQGLRLIYYSQIVNDFQKGDIAEGYSVSREKKESFPLTVTSAQKNPTAFYLCASTQGGYSEKLFFGSGTQLSVL.

The CDR3 protein is CASSFRLEGNGELFF. The CDR3 DNA reads as TGCGCCAGCAGTTTCCGACTAGAGGGGAACGGGGAGCTGTTTTTT. The chain uses TRBV5-1 and TRBJ2-2, with a possible D match to TRBD2 (6 bases). This CDR3 has 15 amino acids. Trimming pared 5 bases from V and 7 bases from J, leaving 18 bases between. From germline, CDR1 is SGHRS and CDR2 YFSETQ. Together with reference TRBV5-1 and TRBJ2-2, the CDR3 gives the full variable domain: KAGVTQTPRYLIKTRGQQVTLSCSPISGHRSVSWYQQTPGQGLQFLFEYFSETQRNKGNFPGRFSGRQFSNSRSEMNVSTLELGDSALYLCASSFRLEGNGELFFGEGSRLTVL.